These 32 T cell receptor beta chains were all obtained from the same sample, sequenced in a study of HIV-infected patients and healthy controls. All unsorted peripheral T cells were captured because whole blood was used without fractionation. cDNA was made from approximately 0.55 ug RNA using alpha and beta constant primers. Separate chain-specific third strand synthesis with multiplexing indices produced the alpha and beta libraries. TCRdb independently ran MiXCR on the 5' RACE reads; one entry per CDR3 protein. This sample yields under 20,000 distinct CDR3 sequences, of which roughly 8.9% are seen a single time; 2.6% belongs to the top ten. Specimen: blood. These receptor sequences come from an adult in good health.

This clonotype is labeled medium-sized. The rearrangement links TRBV5-1 to TRBJ2-3; 7 bases are shared with TRBD2. CDR1 and CDR2 (germline): SGHRS, YFSETQ. This CDR3 is 15 amino acids long. V dropped 5 bases and J dropped 2; count of bases not matched to a gene: 8. The CDR3 spells CASRPPSGNTDTQYF. CDR3 coding DNA: TGCGCCAGCAGACCTCCTAGCGGAAACACAGATACGCAGTATTTT. Supplemented by reference TRBV5-1 and TRBJ2-3, the full variable domain reads KAGVTQTPRYLIKTRGQQVTLSCSPISGHRSVSWYQQTPGQGLQFLFEYFSETQRNKGNFPGRFSGRQFSNSRSEMNVSTLELGDSALYLCASRPPSGNTDTQYFGPGTRLTVL.

The V and J genes are TRBV6-4 and TRBJ2-3; tentatively, D is TRBD2 (6 bases). Germline V lookup: CDR1 MRHNA, CDR2 SNTAGT. V was pared by 4 bases and J by 0 bases, with 14 bases between. This CDR3 has 16 amino acids. The CDR3 DNA is TGTGCCAGCAGTGTGTCCGGGGGAGACAGCACAGATACGCAGTATTTT. It codes for CASSVSGGDSTDTQYF.

This chain connects TRBV5-4 to TRBJ1-2; perhaps TRBD1 as D (5 bases). V lost 2 bases, J lost 4 bases, and 9 bases lay in between. From germline, CDR1 is SGHNT and CDR2 YYREEE (reference sequence). CDR3 length: 13 residues. CDR3 DNA sequence: TGTGCCAGCAGCTTCTCTGGGGCCTATGGCTACACCTTC. Protein: CASSFSGAYGYTF. Full variable domain (outside the CDR3, taken from reference TRBV5-4 and TRBJ1-2): ETGVTQSPTHLIKTRGQQVTLRCSSQSGHNTVSWYQQALGQGPQFIFQYYREEENGRGNFPPRFSGLQFPNYSSELNVNALELDDSALYLCASSFSGAYGYTFGSGTRLTVV.

This clonotype was detected many times. The chain has TRBV20-1 and TRBJ1-1, with D perhaps TRBD1 (5 bases). CDR1 is DFQATT, CDR2 SNEGSKA, per germline (reference sequence). V dropped 3 bases and J dropped 3 bases, with 8 bases sitting between them. CDR3 length: 12 amino acids. DNA for the CDR3: TGCAGTGCTAGGGGGGGTGACACTGAAGCTTTCTTT. It yields the protein CSARGGDTEAFF.

This clonotype was recorded at least ten times. This sequence joins TRBV6-2 or TRBV6-3 and TRBJ2-5; D is possibly TRBD1 (6 bases). CDR3 size: 16 residues. Looked up from germline, CDR1 is MNHEY and CDR2 is SVGEGT. V lost 5 bases and J 5 bases, leaving 21 bases between the germline ends. Here the CDR3 reads CASSQQGPGGAETQYF. The DNA of the CDR3 is TGTGCCAGCAGTCAACAGGGCCCTGGTGGAGCGGAGACCCAGTACTTC.

CDR3 sequence reads: CASSLARGETQYF. The CDR3 nucleotides are TGCGCCAGCAGCTTGGCCAGGGGGGAGACCCAGTACTTC. The chain employs TRBV5-1 and TRBJ2-5, with 7 bases fitting TRBD1. CDR3 size: 13 residues. Germline trimming cut 0 bases from V and 5 bases from J; bases unmatched to any gene: 1. Germline loops: CDR1 SGHRS, CDR2 YFSETQ.

This clonotype was observed at least ten times. An end of the junction differs from the germline gene, which may be a read error. The genes are TRBV7-7 and TRBJ2-1, with D perhaps TRBD1 or TRBD2 (5 bases each). The CDR3 covers 14 residues. CDR1 is SSHAT and CDR2 is FNYEAQ in the germline V gene (reference sequence). The CDR3 here is CASSLGDGNNEQFF. In nucleotides, the CDR3 is TGTGCTAGCAGCTTAGGGGACGGAAACAATGAGCAGTTCTTC.

Only a few counts were recorded for this clonotype. The chain uses TRBV7-9 and TRBJ1-4; D may be TRBD1 (5 bases). This CDR3 spans 14 amino acids. The germline CDR1 and CDR2 sequences are SEHNR and FQNEAQ (reference sequence). V lost 2 bases, J lost 8 bases, and 12 bases lay in between. The CDR3 reads CASSLSVGPEKLFF. CDR3 nucleotides: TGTGCCAGCAGCTTATCCGTGGGGCCCGAAAAACTGTTTTTT.

This clonotype was seen ten or more times. The chain has TRBV7-9 and TRBJ2-7; either TRBD1 or TRBD2 may supply D (5 bases each). V shed 1 base and J shed 7 bases, with 14 bases lying between them. Germline CDR1 SEHNR, CDR2 FQNEAQ (reference sequence). CDR3 length: 14 amino acids. The CDR3: CASSLEGTSGEQYF. In DNA, the CDR3 is TGTGCCAGCAGCTTAGAGGGGACGTCCGGTGAGCAGTACTTC.

This clonotype was counted only a few times. The chain recombines TRBV28 with TRBJ2-6; possibly TRBD1 for D (6 bases). The germline V and J ends were trimmed by 5 bases and 0 bases, with 11 bases remaining between them. The CDR3 is 16 residues long. Germline assignment: CDR1 MDHEN and CDR2 SYDVKM. The CDR3, as DNA: TGTGCCAGCAGTCGCAGGGGTTACTCTGGGGCCAACGTCCTGACTTTC. Its translation: CASSRRGYSGANVLTF.

This clonotype came up many times. J is TRBJ2-7 and V is TRBV7-2; D possibly uses TRBD1 or TRBD2 (5 bases each). Germline loops: CDR1 SGHTA, CDR2 FQGNSA. V gave up 6 bases and J gave up 3 bases, with 15 bases separating them. The CDR3 is made up of 14 amino acids. Here the CDR3 reads CASSGGRSRYEQYF. Here the CDR3 DNA reads TGTGCCAGCAGTGGGGGAAGGAGTCGCTACGAGCAGTACTTC.

This clonotype showed up many times. The V call is TRBV12-3 or TRBV12-4, the J call TRBJ2-6; D unclear. There are 16 residues in the CDR3. V was shortened by 3 bases and J by 0 bases, with 9 bases between the two germline ends. Written as DNA, the CDR3 is TGTGCCAGCAGTTTGGTACAACTCTCTGGGGCCAACGTCCTGACTTTC. It encodes CASSLVQLSGANVLTF.

The table lists this clonotype with many counts. This sequence joins TRBV28 and TRBJ2-1, with 8 bases fitting TRBD2. V lost 2 bases, J lost 7 bases, and 4 bases stayed unmatched. CDR3 length: 14 amino acids. CDR1 and CDR2 (germline): MDHEN, SYDVKM. The CDR3 bases are TGTGCCAGCAGTTTACCCGGACTAGCTAATGAGCAGTTCTTC. It encodes CASSLPGLANEQFF.

This clonotype was seen ten or more times. J is TRBJ2-2 and V is TRBV27, with D unclear. Germline V gene data show CDR1 as MNHEY and CDR2 as SMNVEV (reference sequence). Trimming left V 6 bases short and J 5 bases short, with 7 bases between. This CDR3 region has 12 residues. The CDR3 region has the DNA TGTGCCAGCAGGTTCATAACCGGGGAGCTGTTTTTT. Its protein is CASRFITGELFF.

There are many counts of this clonotype. This rearrangement joins TRBV3-1 to TRBJ1-2; D unclear. V was cut by 0 bases and J by 4 bases, with 12 bases left in between. Germline CDR1 LGHDT, CDR2 YNNKEL (reference sequence). CDR3 size: 15 residues. The CDR3 region is CASSQDEQLGYGYTF. CDR3 nucleotides: TGTGCCAGCAGCCAAGATGAACAGCTGGGCTATGGCTACACCTTC. The variable domain in full, with the rest retrieved from reference TRBV3-1 and TRBJ1-2, is DTAVSQTPKYLVTQMGNDKSIKCEQNLGHDTMYWYKQDSKKFLKIMFSYNNKELIINETVPNRFSPKSPDKAHLNLHINSLELGDSAVYFCASSQDEQLGYGYTFGSGTRLTVV.

This clonotype is deemed medium-sized. This chain connects TRBV7-8 to TRBJ2-2, with D possibly matching TRBD1 (5 bases). The CDR3 spans 16 residues. Looked up from germline, CDR1 is SGHVS and CDR2 is FQNEAQ. Trimming took 4 bases from V and 5 from J, leaving 17 bases between them. CDR3 bases: TGTGCCAGCAGCTCCAATCTGGGTCAGGGAACCGGGGAGCTGTTTTTT. Translated, it gives CASSSNLGQGTGELFF.

This clonotype was counted at least ten times. The chain couples TRBV4-1 to TRBJ1-5; D unresolved. Trimming left V 2 bases short and J 6 bases short, with 5 bases between. The CDR3 runs 12 residues. Germline V gives CDR1 MGHRA, CDR2 YSYEKL. The CDR3 DNA follows: TGCGCCAGCAGCCAAATAGGTCAGCCCCAGCATTTT. As protein: CASSQIGQPQHF.

This clonotype was counted between two and nine times. This sequence joins TRBV28 and TRBJ1-5; D remains ambiguous. The germline gives CDR1 MDHEN, CDR2 SYDVKM. The V and J ends lost 1 base and 6 bases respectively, with 16 bases between them. The CDR3 totals 16 residues. The CDR3 region has the DNA TGTGCCAGCAGTTTATTCCCCGCGCAAAGGGCTCAGCCCCAGCATTTT. Protein sequence: CASSLFPAQRAQPQHF.

This clonotype has at least ten counts. This chain connects TRBV5-1 to TRBJ2-5, with D maybe TRBD1 (6 bases). Germline V CDR1 and CDR2: SGHRS, YFSETQ. V shed 4 bases and J shed 0 bases, with 13 bases lying between them. This CDR3 is built from 15 residues. DNA of the CDR3: TGCGCCAGCAGCCGAAGGGGGTCGAACCAAGAGACCCAGTACTTC. Its translation is CASSRRGSNQETQYF.

Within the sample, this clonotype is medium-sized. The chain uses TRBV21-1 and TRBJ2-4; no check of the table's D call, TRBD1, against the DNA was made. TRBV21-1 is termed a pseudogene. The CDR3 runs to 16 residues. The CDR3 DNA is TGTGCCAGCAGCAAAAGGGACAGACTAGCCAAAAACATTCAGTACTTC. This sequence encodes CASSKRDRLAKNIQYF.

The sample holds many counts of this clonotype. This sequence joins TRBV12-3 or TRBV12-4 and TRBJ1-1, with 7 bases matching TRBD1. The CDR3 loop spans 15 amino acids. The V segment lost 6 bases and the J segment 5 bases; nucleotides outside the gene matches: 12. The CDR3 DNA is TGTGCCAGCAGCTGGATGACAGGGAAGGTAACTGAAGCTTTCTTT. It encodes CASSWMTGKVTEAFF.

This clonotype was observed at least ten times. This rearrangement joins TRBV3-1 to TRBJ2-1; 8 bases agree with TRBD2. Trimming at V came to 0 bases and at J to 5 bases, leaving 6 bases not matched to a gene. Germline CDR1 and CDR2: LGHDT and YNNKEL (reference sequence). The CDR3 has 16 residues. The CDR3 spells CASSQEERLAHNEQFF. CDR3 DNA sequence: TGTGCCAGCAGCCAAGAGGAGAGACTAGCGCACAATGAGCAGTTCTTC.

This clonotype has at least ten counts. A junction end diverges from the germline sequence, so it may reflect a read error. The chain has TRBV7-7 and TRBJ2-3; D is ambiguous. This CDR3 has 14 residues. CDR1 and CDR2 from the germline V gene are SSHAT and FNYEAQ (reference sequence). The CDR3 loop reads CASSLSQGTDTQYF. The CDR3 DNA reads as TGTGCTAGCAGCTTATCGCAGGGCACAGATACGCAGTATTTT.

This chain links TRBV20-1 with TRBJ2-5, with 7 bases lining up with TRBD2. Looked up from germline, CDR1 is DFQATT and CDR2 is SNEGSKA (reference sequence). The CDR3 is 14 residues long. V was clipped by 5 bases and J by 0 bases; unmatched bases: 6. The CDR3 protein is CSAQHSGHQETQYF. The CDR3 bases are TGCAGTGCTCAACATAGCGGGCACCAAGAGACCCAGTACTTC.

There are many counts of this clonotype. The gene calls are TRBV9 and TRBJ2-2, with D uncertain. This CDR3 is 16 amino acids long. Germline V gives CDR1 SGDLS, CDR2 YYNGEE. Deletions cut 0 bases from V and 6 bases from J, with 15 bases between. The DNA for the CDR3 is TGTGCCAGCAGCGTAGACCAGGTTCGGTTTCCCGGGGAGCTGTTTTTT. Its translation is CASSVDQVRFPGELFF.

The sample holds many counts of this clonotype. The chain has TRBV12-3 or TRBV12-4 and TRBJ1-1; TRBD1 is a possible D gene (6 bases). Trimming stripped 3 bases from V and 2 bases from J, with 19 bases between. CDR3 length equals 17 residues. In DNA, the CDR3 is TGTGCCAGCAGTTTTCTAGGGACACTTCGGATAAACACTGAAGCTTTCTTT. Translated, it gives CASSFLGTLRINTEAFF.

The table lists this clonotype with many counts. V is TRBV12-5 and J is TRBJ2-5; D may be TRBD1 (5 bases). Germline CDR1 and CDR2: LGHNT and FRNRAP. CDR3 size: 13 residues. Trimming shortened V by 7 bases and J by 7 bases, and 16 bases separated the two germline ends. CDR3 in DNA: TGTGCTAGTGAAGAACAGGCGTCGGGGACCCAGTACTTC. This encodes CASEEQASGTQYF.

This clonotype was counted between two and nine times. The chain recombines TRBV6-5 with TRBJ2-7; 7 nucleotides agree with TRBD1. Germline V gene data show CDR1 as MNHEY and CDR2 as SVGAGI. V shed 0 bases, J shed 5 bases, and the junction held 4 bases outside the gene matches. The CDR3 covers 14 residues. The CDR3 loop reads CASSYSKTGNEQYF. In DNA, the CDR3 is TGTGCCAGCAGTTACTCGAAGACAGGGAACGAGCAGTACTTC.

This clonotype was seen ten or more times. The gene calls are TRBV5-4 and TRBJ1-2, with 9 positions matching TRBD1. This CDR3 spans 16 amino acids. Germline-derived CDR1 and CDR2 are SGHNT and YYREEE (reference sequence). The V gene end was trimmed by 0 bases and the J gene end by 3 bases; junction bases not matched to a gene: 6. CDR3 residues: CASSLGDREIYYGYTF. The CDR3 DNA reads TGTGCCAGCAGCTTGGGGGACAGGGAAATCTACTATGGCTACACCTTC.

This clonotype was detected many times. J is TRBJ2-7 and V is TRBV20-1, with TRBD1 matching over 7 bases. The CDR3 sequence is 11 residues long. V was pared by 5 bases and J by 7 bases, with 5 bases of the junction left unmatched. Looked up from germline, CDR1 is DFQATT and CDR2 is SNEGSKA (reference sequence). The CDR3 DNA is TGCAGTGCTGGACCAGGGGGTGAGCAGTACTTC. Encoded protein: CSAGPGGEQYF.

This clonotype was recorded a few times. The chain uses TRBV10-3 and TRBJ2-5; 8 bases line up with TRBD1. With 5 bases clipped from V and 4 bases from J, the junction kept 6 bases outside the gene matches. There are 14 residues in the CDR3. Germline CDR1 ENHRY, CDR2 SYGVKD. In nucleotides, the CDR3 is TGTGCCATCAGTACAGGGGGGACCCCAGAGACCCAGTACTTC. This translates into CAISTGGTPETQYF.

The table lists this clonotype with many counts. The CDR3 protein is CASSGQLKNTEAFF. Here the CDR3 DNA reads TGCGCCAGCAGCGGACAGTTAAAGAACACTGAAGCTTTCTTT. The chain employs TRBV5-1 and TRBJ1-1; D may be TRBD1 (6 bases). The V and J ends lost 4 bases and 1 base respectively, with 11 bases between them. CDR3 length equals 14 residues. Germline lookup yields CDR1 SGHRS and CDR2 YFSETQ.